These T cell receptor beta chains were read from a single sample in a study of T cells in Graves' hyperthyroidism and ophthalmopathy. TCRdb fed the multiplex PCR reads into MiXCR, producing one record per CDR3 protein. The table records 500,000 or so distinct CDR3 sequences, about 15% of them present only once. Sequencing was done on a sample of blood. These receptors came from a woman aged 18-29 years with Graves' ophthalmopathy. Both conserved end residues are part of each CDR3. Clone sizes are given selectively: once, few, many, or a class where the clone is expanded.

v_call	clone_size	j_call	cdr3_aa
TRBV30	many	TRBJ2-2	CAWSIGVDTGELFF
TRBV12-3/TRBV12-4	many	TRBJ2-7	CASSLALVDEQYF
TRBV4-1	few	TRBJ1-3	CASSQEVSGNTIYF
TRBV12-3/TRBV12-4	.	TRBJ2-2	CASRALSRELFF
TRBV28	.	TRBJ2-3	CASSLGAGWTDTQYF
TRBV19	few	TRBJ2-7	CASRPNGGREQYF
TRBV12-3/TRBV12-4	many	TRBJ1-2	CASGAGYGYTF
TRBV24-1	many	TRBJ2-1	CATSGLANNEQFF
TRBV20-1	many	TRBJ1-2	CSARPGGTGQGYTF
TRBV20-1	many	TRBJ2-1	CSAPDRGQGQIEQFF
TRBV3-1	few	TRBJ2-1	CASSPKPLAGGNEQFF
TRBV7-3	.	TRBJ2-7	CASSLTGGLTYEQYF
TRBV7-3	.	TRBJ2-1	CASSPLEASGGGTDDEQFF
TRBV27	many	TRBJ2-7	CASGLYEQYF
TRBV20-1	many	TRBJ1-1	CSARDSPLQGNTEAFF